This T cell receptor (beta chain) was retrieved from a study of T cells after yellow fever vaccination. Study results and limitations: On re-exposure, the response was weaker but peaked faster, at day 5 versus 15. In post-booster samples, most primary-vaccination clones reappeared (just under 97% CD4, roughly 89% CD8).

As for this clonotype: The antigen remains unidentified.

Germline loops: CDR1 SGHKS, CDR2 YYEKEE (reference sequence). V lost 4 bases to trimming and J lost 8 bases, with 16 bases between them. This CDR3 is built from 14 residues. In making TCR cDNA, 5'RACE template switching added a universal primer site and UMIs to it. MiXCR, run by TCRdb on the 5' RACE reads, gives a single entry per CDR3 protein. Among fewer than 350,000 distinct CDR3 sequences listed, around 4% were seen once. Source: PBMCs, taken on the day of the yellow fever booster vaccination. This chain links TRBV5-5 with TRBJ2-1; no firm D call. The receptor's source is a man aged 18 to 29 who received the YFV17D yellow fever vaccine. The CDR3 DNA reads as TGTGCCAGCAGCCCCCCTGTGAGAACGGATGAGCAGTTCTTC. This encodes CASSPPVRTDEQFF.